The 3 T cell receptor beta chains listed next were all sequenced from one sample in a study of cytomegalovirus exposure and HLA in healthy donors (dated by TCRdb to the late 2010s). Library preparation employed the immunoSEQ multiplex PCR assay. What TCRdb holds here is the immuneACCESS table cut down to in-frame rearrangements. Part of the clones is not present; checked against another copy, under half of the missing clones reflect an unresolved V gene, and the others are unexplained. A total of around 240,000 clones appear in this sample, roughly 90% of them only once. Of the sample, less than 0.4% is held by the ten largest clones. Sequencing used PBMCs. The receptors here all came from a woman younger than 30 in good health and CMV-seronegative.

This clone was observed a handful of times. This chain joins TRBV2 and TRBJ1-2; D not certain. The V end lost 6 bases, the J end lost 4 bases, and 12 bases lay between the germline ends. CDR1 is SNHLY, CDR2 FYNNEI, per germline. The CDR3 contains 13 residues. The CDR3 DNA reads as TGTGCCAGCAGAGATTGGCAGGCCTATGGCTACACCTTC. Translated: CASRDWQAYGYTF.

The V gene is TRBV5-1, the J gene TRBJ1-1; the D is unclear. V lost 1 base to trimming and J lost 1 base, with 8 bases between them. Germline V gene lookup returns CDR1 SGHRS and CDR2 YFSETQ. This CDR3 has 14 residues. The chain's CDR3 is CASSLNGGNTEAFF. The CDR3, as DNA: TGCGCCAGCAGCTTGAACGGAGGGAACACTGAAGCTTTCTTT.

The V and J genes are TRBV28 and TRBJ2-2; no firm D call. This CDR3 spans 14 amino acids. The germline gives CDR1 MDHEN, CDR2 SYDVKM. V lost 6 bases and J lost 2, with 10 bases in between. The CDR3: CASRFLLNTGELFF. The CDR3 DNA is TGTGCCAGCAGATTTTTACTAAACACCGGGGAGCTGTTTTTT. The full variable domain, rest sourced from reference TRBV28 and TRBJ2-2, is DVKVTQSSRYLVKRTGEKVFLECVQDMDHENMFWYRQDPGLGLRLIYFSYDVKMKEKGDIPEGYSVSREKKERFSLILESASTNQTSMYLCASRFLLNTGELFFGEGSRLTVL.